These 10 T cell receptor beta chains were sequenced from one sample in a study of OX40 agonist ivuxolimab in advanced cancers. Clones were read by immunoSEQ multiplex PCR, and TCRdb kept only the in-frame ones, dropping some. The repertoire consists of some 50,000 clones, with 84% occurring once and the leading ten covering roughly 4.5%. The sample was CD4+ or CD8+ T cells sorted from blood, taken in a trial of the OX40 agonist ivuxolimab. The receptors were gathered from an adult with an advanced solid tumor such as melanoma, head and neck, liver or kidney cancer.

The gene calls are TRBV2 and TRBJ2-7, with D unresolved. The V gene's germline CDR1 is SNHLY and CDR2 FYNNEI. Trimming removed 7 bases from V and 4 bases from J, with 11 bases in between. The CDR3 runs to 12 residues. The CDR3 is CASKLDPYEQYF. The CDR3, as DNA: TGTGCCAGCAAACTTGACCCATACGAGCAGTACTTC.

This clone appeared a single time. Other DNA variants within this sample encode the same CDR3. The chain joins TRBV11-2 to TRBJ2-7; tentatively, D is TRBD2 (5 bases). The germline V gene has CDR1 SGHAT and CDR2 FQNNGV. The CDR3 loop spans 15 amino acids. V was cut by 1 base and J by 1 base, with 11 bases left in between. The CDR3 nucleotides read TGTGCCAGCAGCTTAGCGAGGGTAGGGTCCTACGAGCAGTACTTC. Its protein product is CASSLARVGSYEQYF.

The V and J genes are TRBV10-3 and TRBJ2-7; TRBD2 aligns across 11 bases. Germline trimming cut 9 bases from V and 3 bases from J; bases unmatched to any gene: 7. The CDR3 spans 14 residues. Germline CDR1 is ENHRY and CDR2 is SYGVKD. This chain's CDR3 is CAIAGTSGDYEQYF. For the CDR3, the DNA is TGTGCCATAGCCGGGACTAGCGGAGACTACGAGCAGTACTTC.

V gene TRBV7-9 combines with J gene TRBJ2-1, with D tentatively TRBD1 (5 bases). CDR3 length equals 13 residues. The germline gives CDR1 SEHNR, CDR2 FQNEAQ (reference sequence). The ends were cut back, 5 bases at V and 9 bases at J, with 14 bases in the middle. The CDR3 DNA is TGTGCCAGCAGCATGACTTGGCAGGGTGAGCAGTTCTTC. This translates into CASSMTWQGEQFF.

The V and J genes are TRBV12-5 and TRBJ2-2; no clear D gene. The CDR3 covers 19 residues. CDR1 and CDR2 (germline): LGHNT, FRNRAP. The ends were cut back, 4 bases at V and 0 bases at J, with 21 bases in the middle. The DNA of the CDR3 is TGTGCTAGTGGTTCGACTCTACGGACCCTGGGGACGAACACCGGGGAGCTGTTTTTT. It codes for CASGSTLRTLGTNTGELFF.

The chain couples TRBV10-2 to TRBJ2-7; TRBD1 matches at 9 bases. From germline, CDR1 is WSHSY and CDR2 SAAADI. This CDR3 spans 18 amino acids. Unmatched junction bases numbered 20, after V lost 5 bases and J lost 6 bases. Here the CDR3 DNA reads TGCGCCAGCAGTAGGGGAGGGGTTCGGTCAGCGGGACAGGGCGAGCAGTACTTC. Protein sequence: CASSRGGVRSAGQGEQYF.

The V call is TRBV9, the J call TRBJ2-2; 7 bases are a match to TRBD2. Trimming cost V 4 bases and J 6 bases; bases outside gene matches: 9. This CDR3 comprises 15 residues. CDR1 is SGDLS and CDR2 is YYNGEE in the germline V gene. CDR3 loop: CASSPGGGEAGELFF. CDR3 coding DNA: TGTGCCAGCAGCCCGGGGGGAGGGGAGGCCGGGGAGCTGTTTTTT.

The chain couples TRBV28 to TRBJ1-4, with D perhaps matching TRBD1 (6 bases). The CDR3 consists of 14 residues. Germline CDR1 MDHEN, CDR2 SYDVKM. The germline V and J ends were trimmed by 6 bases and 7 bases, with 15 bases remaining between them. The CDR3 DNA reads as TGTGCCAGCAGGGGTTCAGGGGCACGTGAAAAACTGTTTTTT. Translation gives CASRGSGAREKLFF.

The chain employs TRBV5-5 and TRBJ2-3, with a possible D match to TRBD1 (5 bases). CDR1 SGHKS and CDR2 YYEKEE come from the germline V gene (reference sequence). The ends were cut back, 4 bases at V and 1 base at J, with 16 bases in the middle. The CDR3 has 16 amino acids. The CDR3 loop reads CASSATSTVGTDTQYF. The CDR3 DNA is TGTGCCAGCAGCGCGACCTCGACAGTGGGCACAGATACGCAGTATTTT.

This chain joins TRBV4-3 and TRBJ1-1; perhaps TRBD1 as D (6 bases). The CDR3 loop spans 16 amino acids. Germline V gives CDR1 LGHNA, CDR2 YSLEER. V was pared by 0 bases and J by 1 base, with 12 bases between. The CDR3 DNA reads as TGCGCCAGCAGCCAAGACACTGGACAGTCGAACACTGAAGCTTTCTTT. This codes for CASSQDTGQSNTEAFF.